Listed below are T cell receptor beta chains from one sample, sequenced in a study of blood T cell repertoires in COVID-19. Measured with immunoSEQ multiplex PCR; TCRdb has only the in-frame clones, and not every one. The table records 250,000 or so clones, approximately 83% of them present only once. Sequencing was carried out using peripheral blood. Receptors were obtained from a human donor in a cohort sampled during active COVID-19. Each CDR3 is given with its conserved first and last residue. D genes are given only for firm matches. Clone size is stated in some rows and not others, as once, few, many or a class when expanded.

d_gene,j_gene,v_gene,abundance,CDR3nt,CDR3aa
NA,TRBJ1-6,TRBV5-1,few,TGCGCCAGCAGCATAGAGAGTTTATATAATTCACCCCTCCACTTT,CASSIESLYNSPLHF
TRBD1,TRBJ1-1,TRBV11-1,NA,TGTGCCAGCAGCCGCCCGGGACAGAGTCTTGAAGCTTTCTTT,CASSRPGQSLEAFF
TRBD2,TRBJ2-7,TRBV28,NA,TGTGCCAGCAGTCCCCGGGGGGGTACCTACGAGCAGTACTTC,CASSPRGGTYEQYF
NA,TRBJ2-5,TRBV5-1,NA,TGCGCCAGCAGCCAAGGTCGTCCCAGAGCGGAGACCCAGTACTTC,CASSQGRPRAETQYF
TRBD2,TRBJ2-7,TRBV7-2,NA,TGTGCCAGCAGCTTACTAGGCGGGAGGGCTGAGCAGTACTTC,CASSLLGGRAEQYF
NA,TRBJ2-1,TRBV10-3,NA,TGTGCCATCAGTGGGTCGGAGTACAATGAGCAGTTCTTC,CAISGSEYNEQFF
TRBD1,TRBJ2-7,TRBV24-1,NA,TGTGCCACCAGGGGGACAGGGAGCCACGAGCAGTACTTC,CATRGTGSHEQYF
NA,TRBJ2-7,TRBV2,NA,TGTGCCAGCAGTGCAATTAGATCCACCTACGAGCAGTACTTC,CASSAIRSTYEQYF
NA,TRBJ1-5,TRBV18,NA,TGTGCCAGCTCACCAAGGACAGATCAGCCCCAGCATTTT,CASSPRTDQPQHF
NA,TRBJ2-7,TRBV29-1,NA,TGCAGCGTTGAGAGCTCCTACGAGCAGTACTTC,CSVESSYEQYF
NA,TRBJ2-1,TRBV6-5,NA,TGTGCCAGCAGTTACTCCTCGACAAGGGGTGAGCAGTTCTTC,CASSYSSTRGEQFF
TRBD1,TRBJ2-1,TRBV27,NA,TGTGCCAGCAGTTTCAACGGACAGGGGGCTCACAATGAGCAGTTCTTC,CASSFNGQGAHNEQFF
TRBD2,TRBJ2-2,TRBV11-2,NA,TGTGCCAGCAGCCCCGGGACTATGTTCAGCGGGGAGCTGTTTTTT,CASSPGTMFSGELFF
NA,TRBJ2-7,TRBV5-1,NA,TGCGCCAGCAGCTTGTCTTCCTACGAGCAGTACTTC,CASSLSSYEQYF
NA,TRBJ1-6,TRBV6-5,NA,TGTGCCAGCACCGGAGGGCACCAAAATTCACCCCTCCACTTT,CASTGGHQNSPLHF
NA,TRBJ1-1,TRBV7-9,NA,TGTGCCAGCAGCCCAAACGGACAGCGTGAAGCTTTCTTT,CASSPNGQREAFF
NA,TRBJ2-3,TRBV28,NA,TGTGCCAGCAGTTTATATGGGACCAGCGGGACATCGATTGAGTCAGATACGCAGTATTTT,CASSLYGTSGTSIESDTQYF
NA,TRBJ1-5,TRBV6-5,once,TGTGCCAGCGGGGGGGAGCGGCCCCAGCATTTT,CASGGERPQHF
TRBD2,TRBJ2-3,TRBV7-2,NA,TGTGCCAGCAGCTTAGAGGGGCCGGGACTAGCGGCCCGTTCTACGCAGTATTTT,CASSLEGPGLAARSTQYF
NA,TRBJ2-6,TRBV5-4,once,TGTGCCAGTGCAGGGAGGGGGGACTCTGGGGCCAACGTCCTGACTTTC,CASAGRGDSGANVLTF
NA,TRBJ1-1,TRBV5-8,few,TGTGCCAGCAGCTTGGCCTTTGACACTGAAGCTTTCTTT,CASSLAFDTEAFF
TRBD1,TRBJ2-2,TRBV5-1,few,TGCGCCAGCAGCTTTCGTGGACAGGGGGCCGGGGAGCTGTTTTTT,CASSFRGQGAGELFF
TRBD2,TRBJ2-1,TRBV29-1,NA,TGCAGCGTTATTAGCGGGAGAAGAAATGAGCAGTTCTTC,CSVISGRRNEQFF